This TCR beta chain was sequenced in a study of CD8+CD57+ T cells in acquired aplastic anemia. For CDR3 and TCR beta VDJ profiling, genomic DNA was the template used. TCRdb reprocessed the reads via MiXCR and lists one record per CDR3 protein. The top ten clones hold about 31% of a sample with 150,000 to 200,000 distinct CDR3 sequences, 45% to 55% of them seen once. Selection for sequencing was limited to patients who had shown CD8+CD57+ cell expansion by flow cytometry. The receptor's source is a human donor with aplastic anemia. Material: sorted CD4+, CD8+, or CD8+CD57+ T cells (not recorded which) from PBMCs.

Here the CDR3 reads CSARGPPASGGNEQFF. Here the CDR3 DNA reads TGCAGTGCTAGAGGCCCCCCGGCTAGCGGGGGAAATGAGCAGTTCTTC. This sequence joins TRBV20-1 and TRBJ2-1; 10 bases are shared with TRBD2. With 1 base clipped from V and 7 bases from J, the junction kept 10 bases outside the gene matches. The CDR3 loop spans 16 amino acids. Germline CDR1 DFQATT, CDR2 SNEGSKA (reference sequence).